This T cell receptor (beta chain) was found in a study of T cells after yellow fever vaccination. Study in general: With SMART-Seq v4 Ultra Low Input, the fractions containing low cell numbers were prepared.

CDR1 and CDR2 (germline): ENHRY, SYGVKD. CDR3 length: 14 residues. V dropped 7 bases and J dropped 1 base, with 10 bases sitting between them. TCRdb redid the calling of the 5' RACE reads with MiXCR, one entry per CDR3 protein. Among roughly 340,000 distinct CDR3 sequences listed, 8.5% to 9% were seen once. Study-level results: FACS-sorted repertoires might harbor abundant contaminating clonotypes from the bulk population. The secondary response peaked faster, at day 5 versus 15, but was weaker. Re-detected after boosting: most primary clones, about 95% of CD4 and about 85% of CD8.

The sample holds a few counts of this clonotype. Its antigen is unidentified. The sequenced sample was PBMCs, obtained on the day of the first yellow fever vaccination. This rearrangement joins TRBV10-3 to TRBJ2-2; tentative D call: TRBD2 (5 bases). The TCR was taken from a man aged 18 to 35 who received the YFV17D yellow fever vaccine. The CDR3 loop is CAINRERNTGELFF. CDR3 nucleotides: TGTGCCATCAATAGGGAGAGGAACACCGGGGAGCTGTTTTTT.